Listed below are T cell receptor beta chains from one sample, sequenced in a study of cytomegalovirus exposure and HLA in healthy donors. TCRdb's table, derived via immunoSEQ multiplex PCR, lists solely in-frame clones and lacks some. The sample has over 120,000 clones, more than 75% seen once; the top ten hold around 3.2%. Sequencing used PBMCs. The source of these receptors is a female donor in good health and CMV-seronegative. The CDR3 runs from the conserved cysteine through the conserved F or W. The D gene is left open where the match is weak. Some rows have no size entry. The others give once, few or many, or a class for an expanded clone.

D,size,V,J,CDR3,DNA
-,-,TRBV7-9,TRBJ1-6,CASSVRGGDSPLHF,TGTGCCAGCAGCGTTAGGGGGGGGGATTCACCCCTCCACTTT
-,-,TRBV30,TRBJ2-3,CAWSALLTDTQYF,TGTGCCTGGAGTGCCTTACTCACAGATACGCAGTATTTT
-,-,TRBV18,TRBJ2-1,CASSPLSTVNEQFF,TGTGCCAGCTCACCCCTTTCGACAGTCAATGAGCAGTTCTTC
-,-,TRBV2,TRBJ1-2,CASSDQGRSANTF,TGTGCCAGCAGTGACCAAGGCCGATCAGCGAACACCTTC
-,few,TRBV4-3,TRBJ1-5,CASSQDVGHNQPQHF,TGCGCCAGCAGCCAAGATGTGGGACACAATCAGCCCCAGCATTTT
-,few,TRBV6-1,TRBJ1-1,CASTWRAGTYTEAFF,TGTGCCAGCACCTGGAGGGCAGGGACCTACACTGAAGCTTTCTTT
-,-,TRBV7-9,TRBJ2-1,CASSLEARGWQFF,TGTGCCAGCAGCTTAGAGGCCAGAGGGTGGCAGTTCTTC
-,-,TRBV6-1,TRBJ2-5,CASRETGRETQYF,TGTGCCAGCAGGGAGACAGGGAGGGAGACCCAGTACTTC
-,-,TRBV14,TRBJ2-7,CASSGPTFSYEQYF,TGTGCCAGCAGCGGGCCCACCTTCTCCTACGAGCAGTACTTC
TRBD1,-,TRBV6-5,TRBJ1-6,CASSSGPGQANSPLHF,TGTGCCAGCAGTTCGGGCCCGGGACAGGCAAATTCACCCCTCCACTTT
-,-,TRBV2,TRBJ1-2,CASSGQPTGYGYTF,TGTGCCAGCAGTGGACAGCCAACAGGCTATGGCTACACCTTC
TRBD1,-,TRBV18,TRBJ1-2,CASSLVRQGPSRGYTF,TGTGCCAGCTCACTCGTCCGACAGGGCCCCTCTAGGGGCTACACCTTC
-,few,TRBV6-1,TRBJ1-2,CASSESGRSGYGYTF,TGTGCCAGCAGTGAATCCGGGAGGTCGGGCTATGGCTACACCTTC
TRBD2,-,TRBV6-1,TRBJ2-1,CASSAASGPYNEQFF,TGTGCCAGCAGTGCGGCTAGCGGGCCTTACAATGAGCAGTTCTTC
-,-,TRBV4-2,TRBJ2-1,CASRPTGDSYNEQFF,TGTGCCAGCAGACCTACAGGAGACTCCTACAATGAGCAGTTCTTC
-,-,TRBV19,TRBJ2-2,CASSIGGPGELFF,TGTGCCAGTAGTATAGGTGGGCCGGGGGAGCTGTTTTTT
TRBD1,-,TRBV27,TRBJ2-3,CANPRTGSPDTQYF,TGTGCCAATCCTAGGACAGGCAGCCCAGATACGCAGTATTTT
-,few,TRBV5-4,TRBJ1-6,CASSLADINSPLHF,TGTGCCAGCAGCTTGGCCGACATAAATTCACCCCTCCACTTT
-,-,TRBV28,TRBJ1-5,CASSFLQGSNQPQHF,TGTGCCAGCAGTTTTCTGCAGGGAAGCAATCAGCCCCAGCATTTT
-,-,TRBV5-6,TRBJ1-1,CASSLLMNTEAFF,TGTGCCAGCAGCTTACTAATGAACACTGAAGCTTTCTTT
TRBD2,once,TRBV7-2,TRBJ2-7,CASSFGNFLAGAQQYF,TGTGCCAGCAGCTTTGGCAATTTTCTAGCGGGGGCCCAGCAGTACTTC
TRBD2,-,TRBV29-1,TRBJ2-7,CSVEDGTTEQYF,TGCAGCGTTGAAGATGGGACTACTGAGCAGTACTTC